Shown below are 27 T cell receptor beta chains from a single sample sequenced in a study of T-cell reconstitution after alpha-beta-depleted transplantation in children. A TCRbeta library incorporating unique molecular identifiers was prepared. A single record per CDR3 protein comes from TCRdb applying MiXCR to the PCR reads. The data show a few hundred thousand distinct CDR3 sequences, 27% seen once. Sample: PBMCs, taken before TCRalphabeta/CD19-depleted stem cell transplant. The receptors derive from a boy younger than two with Wiskott-Aldrich syndrome, due to receive a stem cell transplant.

The gene calls are TRBV29-1 and TRBJ2-3; D ambiguous. CDR3 length: 12 amino acids. Between the trimmed V and J ends, which lost 7 bases and 1 base, there was a span of 9 bases. Looked up from germline, CDR1 is SQVTM and CDR2 is ANQGSEA. The CDR3 DNA follows: TGCAGCGCAATAACCGGCACAGATACGCAGTATTTT. Translated: CSAITGTDTQYF.

This chain links TRBV6-6 with TRBJ1-4; maybe TRBD1 (5 bases). This CDR3 has 13 residues. Looked up from germline, CDR1 is MNHNY and CDR2 is SVGAGI (reference sequence). V shed 6 bases and J shed 8 bases, with 13 bases lying between them. Here the CDR3 reads CASSPGTTEKLFF. Here the CDR3 DNA reads TGTGCCAGCAGCCCCGGGACGACCGAAAAACTGTTTTTT.

This clonotype was counted only a few times. The chain links TRBV20-1 to TRBJ1-5; the D gene is possibly TRBD1 (5 bases). Germline V gene data show CDR1 as DFQATT and CDR2 as SNEGSKA (reference sequence). V was pared by 4 bases and J by 7 bases, with 11 bases between. The CDR3 runs to 12 residues. This CDR3 reads CSAKPRGQPQHF. The CDR3 DNA sequence: TGCAGTGCTAAACCCCGGGGGCAGCCCCAGCATTTT.

This clonotype occurred a few times. The chain links TRBV12-3 or TRBV12-4 to TRBJ1-5; TRBD1 matches at 8 bases. The CDR3 contains 14 residues. V trimming: 2 bases; J trimming: 6 bases; junction bases outside the gene matches: 3. CDR3: CASSLQGARQPQHF. CDR3 sequence (DNA): TGTGCCAGCAGTTTACAGGGGGCGCGTCAGCCCCAGCATTTT.

This chain connects TRBV5-1 to TRBJ1-5, with TRBD1 matching over 10 bases. The ends lost 1 base at V and 2 bases at J; junction bases unmatched: 3. Per the germline V gene, CDR1 is SGHRS and CDR2 is YFSETQ. There are 16 residues in the CDR3. CDR3 sequence: CASSLRDRGGNQPQHF. CDR3 bases: TGCGCCAGCAGCTTGAGGGACAGGGGCGGCAATCAGCCCCAGCATTTT.

This chain joins TRBV20-1 and TRBJ2-5, with D unclear. The CDR3 is made up of 12 amino acids. V lost 1 base to trimming and J lost 5 bases, with 8 bases between them. Germline loops: CDR1 DFQATT, CDR2 SNEGSKA (reference sequence). CDR3 in DNA: TGCAGTGCTAGAGGATTCGGGGAGACCCAGTACTTC. It codes for CSARGFGETQYF.

This clonotype has just a few counts. This chain joins TRBV27 and TRBJ2-5; D ambiguous. Germline CDR1 and CDR2: MNHEY and SMNVEV (reference sequence). This CDR3 region has 13 residues. V was cut by 3 bases and J by 6 bases, with 11 bases left in between. Here the CDR3 DNA reads TGTGCCAGCAGTTTTGCAGGTTTGAAGACCCAGTACTTC. It translates to CASSFAGLKTQYF.

This clonotype was recorded a few times. The V and J genes are TRBV7-8 and TRBJ2-5; TRBD2 agrees at 7 bases. The germline gives CDR1 SGHVS, CDR2 FQNEAQ. CDR3 length equals 15 residues. J lost 4 bases, V lost 4 bases, and 9 bases had no gene match. CDR3 protein: CASSSHRTRVETQYF. The CDR3 coding sequence is TGTGCCAGCAGCTCACACCGGACTAGAGTAGAGACCCAGTACTTC.

The V and J genes are TRBV5-1 and TRBJ2-6; D gene uncertain. The V end lost 0 bases, the J end lost 2 bases, and 15 bases lay between the germline ends. The CDR3 extends over 18 amino acids. Germline CDR1 is SGHRS and CDR2 is YFSETQ. This CDR3 is CASSLEWLGIPGANVLTF. The CDR3 DNA is TGCGCCAGCAGCTTGGAGTGGCTGGGAATCCCTGGGGCCAACGTCCTGACTTTC.

This clonotype was seen more than once but under ten times. The chain has TRBV7-7 and TRBJ2-1; 8 nucleotides align to TRBD2. Trimming cost V 1 base and J 6 bases; bases outside gene matches: 11. Looked up from germline, CDR1 is SSHAT and CDR2 is FNYEAQ (reference sequence). This CDR3 has 17 residues. The CDR3 DNA is TGTGCCAGCAGCTTAGGACCTGTGGTAGCGGGACGCAATGAGCAGTTCTTC. It yields the protein CASSLGPVVAGRNEQFF.

This clonotype was recorded a few times. The V and J genes are TRBV2 and TRBJ2-5; 9 bases fit TRBD1. CDR1 is SNHLY and CDR2 is FYNNEI in the germline V gene. V lost 3 bases, J lost 4 bases, and 0 bases stayed unmatched. The CDR3 is 13 amino acids. As DNA, the CDR3 is TGTGCCAGCAGTGAGGACAGGGGAGAGACCCAGTACTTC. The encoded protein is CASSEDRGETQYF.

The chain uses TRBV5-1 and TRBJ2-1; 13 nucleotides agree with TRBD2. CDR3 size: 17 residues. V lost 5 bases, J lost 5 bases, and 10 bases stayed unmatched. Germline V gives CDR1 SGHRS, CDR2 YFSETQ. CDR3 in amino acids: CASRYGLAGVSDNEQFF. Here the CDR3 DNA reads TGCGCCAGCAGATATGGACTAGCGGGAGTCAGTGACAATGAGCAGTTCTTC.

The V call is TRBV12-3 or TRBV12-4, the J call TRBJ2-3; D gene uncertain. The V gene lost 2 bases and the J gene lost 4 bases, with 10 bases spanning the gap. This CDR3 is 14 amino acids long. For the CDR3, the DNA is TGTGCCAGCAGTTTAAAGCTGAGCCCAGATACGCAGTATTTT. It translates to CASSLKLSPDTQYF.

This clonotype was counted ten times or more. One end of the junction does not line up with germline, which may come from a read error. This chain's CDR3 is CASNLMAGTGANVLTF. The CDR3 DNA is TGCGCCAGCAACTTGATGGCAGGGACTGGGGCCAACGTCCTGACTTTC. The rearrangement joins TRBV5-1 to TRBJ2-6, with a tentative D call TRBD1 (5 bases). CDR1 and CDR2 (germline): SGHRS, YFSETQ. This CDR3 spans 16 amino acids.

This clonotype was picked up a small number of times. CDR3 bases: TGTGCCACCAGCAGAGAGACGCGGGAGCAGTACTTC. It translates to CATSRETREQYF. The genes are TRBV15 and TRBJ2-7, with no clear D. Trimming removed 0 bases from V and 7 bases from J, with 7 bases in between. Looked up from germline, CDR1 is LNHNV and CDR2 is YYDKDF (reference sequence). This CDR3 comprises 12 residues.

There are a few counts of this clonotype. This chain connects TRBV20-1 to TRBJ1-2; 7 bases are shared with TRBD1. V gave up 4 bases and J gave up 4 bases; unmatched junction bases: 3. CDR3 length: 12 amino acids. Germline V lookup: CDR1 DFQATT, CDR2 SNEGSKA (reference sequence). In DNA form, the CDR3 reads TGCAGTGCTACGAGGGGGCCCTATGGCTACACCTTC. This codes for CSATRGPYGYTF.

The V and J genes are TRBV29-1 and TRBJ2-1; the D gene is possibly TRBD1 (5 bases). Germline CDR1 reads SQVTM; CDR2 reads ANQGSEA. CDR3 size: 12 residues. DNA for the CDR3: TGCTTAGGGGCCGGCACCTACAATGAGCAGTTCTTC. It codes for CLGAGTYNEQFF.

The rearrangement joins TRBV5-1 to TRBJ2-2; D is ambiguous. The germline V gene encodes CDR1 SGHRS and CDR2 YFSETQ. V was trimmed by 0 bases and J by 2 bases, leaving 8 bases between them. This CDR3 is 15 amino acids long. The CDR3 protein is CASSLGHLNTGELFF. DNA for the CDR3: TGCGCCAGCAGCTTGGGACACCTTAACACCGGGGAGCTGTTTTTT.

As DNA, the CDR3 is TGCGCCAGCAGCTCCCTTTCACAGGGGCGGGTCACTGAAGCTTTCTTT. Translation: CASSSLSQGRVTEAFF. The V gene is TRBV5-1, the J gene TRBJ1-1; 7 bases are shared with TRBD1. Trimming cost V 3 bases and J 4 bases; bases outside gene matches: 12. The CDR3 totals 16 residues. Germline assignment: CDR1 SGHRS and CDR2 YFSETQ. Filled out from reference TRBV5-1 and TRBJ1-1, the complete variable domain reads KAGVTQTPRYLIKTRGQQVTLSCSPISGHRSVSWYQQTPGQGLQFLFEYFSETQRNKGNFPGRFSGRQFSNSRSEMNVSTLELGDSALYLCASSSLSQGRVTEAFFGQGTRLTVV.

In its sample, this clonotype was seen a few times. The chain is built from TRBV6-1 and TRBJ2-3; D is uncertain. The CDR3 is made up of 14 amino acids. CDR1 and CDR2 (germline): MNHNS, SASEGT. V was clipped by 1 base and J by 2 bases, with 7 bases between them. The CDR3 nucleotides read TGTGCCAGCAGTGAAGAGGTCTACACAGATACGCAGTATTTT. This sequence encodes CASSEEVYTDTQYF.

The chain couples TRBV13 to TRBJ1-2; 7 nucleotides align to TRBD1. V gave up 5 bases and J gave up 4 bases; unmatched junction bases: 13. The length of the CDR3 is 16 residues. Germline CDR1 is PRHDT and CDR2 is FYEKMQ (reference sequence). CDR3 protein: CASSEPGGGGGYGYTF. The DNA for the CDR3 is TGTGCCAGCAGCGAGCCAGGGGGAGGTGGGGGCTATGGCTACACCTTC.

V usage is TRBV12-3 or TRBV12-4 and J usage is TRBJ2-3; D is uncertain. V lost 1 base and J lost 4, with 15 bases in between. CDR3 length: 16 residues. The CDR3 bases are TGTGCCAGCAGTTTAGAACCCGGAAGGGAAGCAGATACGCAGTATTTT. Encoded protein: CASSLEPGREADTQYF.

This clonotype came up a few times. The V call is TRBV15, the J call TRBJ2-3, with 11 bases identical to TRBD2. Unmatched junction bases numbered 12, after V lost 5 bases and J lost 5 bases. The CDR3 has 17 amino acids. Germline loops: CDR1 LNHNV, CDR2 YYDKDF (reference sequence). The CDR3 sequence: CATSEKIAGGQKDTQYF. The CDR3 DNA follows: TGTGCCACCAGCGAAAAGATAGCGGGAGGGCAGAAAGATACGCAGTATTTT.

The chain employs TRBV10-3 and TRBJ2-5; 8 nucleotides line up with TRBD2. The CDR3 is made up of 15 amino acids. With 4 bases clipped from V and 1 base from J, the junction kept 5 bases outside the gene matches. Germline CDR1 reads ENHRY; CDR2 reads SYGVKD. CDR3 nucleotide sequence: TGTGCCATCAGTGTCCCCCTAGCGGGCCAAGAGACCCAGTACTTC. It encodes CAISVPLAGQETQYF.

V usage is TRBV6-1 and J usage is TRBJ2-7, with TRBD1 matching 7 bases. The CDR3 is 14 residues long. Unmatched junction bases numbered 12, after V lost 8 bases and J lost 5 bases. Germline assignment: CDR1 MNHNS and CDR2 SASEGT. The CDR3 sequence is CASGEGAIKNEQYF. CDR3 in DNA: TGTGCCAGCGGCGAGGGGGCGATTAAAAACGAGCAGTACTTC.

This clonotype was detected only a few times. J is TRBJ2-3 and V is TRBV5-1; D might be TRBD2 (6 bases). The germline V gene encodes CDR1 SGHRS and CDR2 YFSETQ. Trimming removed 1 base from V and 5 bases from J, with 11 bases in between. The CDR3 contains 14 residues. This CDR3 is CASSLPREVDTQYF. The CDR3 bases are TGCGCCAGCAGCTTGCCGCGGGAAGTAGATACGCAGTATTTT.

This chain links TRBV27 with TRBJ2-3; 8 bases match TRBD2. Germline CDR1 and CDR2: MNHEY and SMNVEV (reference sequence). This CDR3 has 14 residues. With V trimmed by 5 bases and J by 6 bases, 7 bases remained unmatched. The CDR3 DNA reads TGTGCCAGCAGTCCGCTGACTAGCGAGGATACGCAGTATTTT. Translated: CASSPLTSEDTQYF.